This T cell receptor beta chain was sequenced during a study of metastatic and nonmetastatic thyroid tumors (dated by TCRdb to 2020 to 2021). Looking at the study overall: Repertoires from peripheral blood and from tumor or nodule tissue samples of malignant and benign thyroid patients were compared.

Here is what the overall study found, with its caveats: TCR beta diversity was reported as significantly higher in malignant tumors than in benign nodules, in both blood and tumor samples.

As concerns this clone: The target of this receptor is not known. Base qualities were left out, and no much larger clone turns up one base away.

The library was produced with PCR. TCRdb records Illumina HiSeq 4000 as the sequencer. High-throughput sequencing was used to profile the TCR beta-chain CDR3 region of every patient. The published analysis was carried out like this. The researchers built a classifier to tell apart papillary thyroid cancer patients with distant metastasis, based on CDR3 differences among clinicopathological groups. Repertoire diversity was assessed with the Shannon index, and tumor-blood repertoire similarity with the Morisita-Horn index. TCRdb took the public reads, trimmed them with fastp at Q25, ran MiXCR for clone calling and kept in-frame beta chains. The V and J calls reflect TCRdb's pipeline rather than the authors' work. The sample table contains 25,000 to 35,000 clones; only one count was recorded for roughly 15% of them. The top ten clonotypes cover 3.5% to 4.5% of the sample. The CDR3 goes from the cysteine to the phenylalanine over 14 residues. Only the CDR3 DNA stays, 42 bases, in frame from base 1. The junction shows trimming of 0 bases on V and 6 bases on J, plus 12 bases between the germline ends. Per the germline V gene (reference sequence), SGHKS is the CDR1 and YYEKEE is the CDR2.

Before undergoing thyroid surgery, none of the patients had been given any kind of treatment. The study retrospectively analysed patient clinical samples collected from about 2012 to 2018 using T-cell receptor beta sequencing. What was sequenced was blood. The chain links TRBV5-5 with TRBJ1-2, with the D gene not confidently named. The sequence was obtained from a female donor with papillary thyroid cancer or a benign thyroid nodule (not recorded which). Some clones in this sample may be carry-over from other donors' samples. The sequenced DNA: TGTGCCAGCAGCTTGGATTTTCGCCCCCATGGCTACACCTTC. This gives the protein CASSLDFRPHGYTF. The CDR3 plus the reference TRBV5-5 and TRBJ1-2 genes for the other parts give the full variable domain: DAGVTQSPTHLIKTRGQQVTLRCSPISGHKSVSWYQQVLGQGPQFIFQYYEKEERGRGNFPDRFSARQFPNYSSELNVNALLLGDSALYLCASSLDFRPHGYTFGSGTRLTVV.